The clone carrying this T cell receptor (beta chain) was observed at least ten times. What it recognizes is unknown. This record belongs to a study of post-analysis software for immune sequencing data. Study in general: Relapsing-remitting, secondary progressive and progressive-relapsing courses of multiple sclerosis were included. Overall study findings and caveats: A handful of TRBV segments occurring more often in patients than controls included TRBV5-6, TRBV5-1 and TRBV20-1. Controls showed significantly higher normalized Chao1 diversity than did multiple sclerosis patients.

V lost 0 bases to trimming and J lost 4 bases, with 7 bases between them. The CDR3 covers 13 residues. Germline V gene sequence: CDR1 SGHRS, CDR2 YFSETQ. Researchers reported that TCR beta cDNA libraries carried unique molecular identifiers. The yield from about 1 to 10 million T cells was roughly 500,000 cDNA molecules in total. TCRdb reprocessed the PCR reads with MiXCR, giving one entry per CDR3 protein. The sample holds roughly 600,000 distinct CDR3 sequences, roughly two fifths seen once. This TCR came from a girl aged 10 to 17 with multiple sclerosis. The sequencing input was blood. The rearrangement uses TRBV5-1 and TRBJ2-5, with a tentative D call TRBD2 (6 bases). The CDR3 loop is CASSLGLGETQYF. CDR3 DNA sequence: TGCGCCAGCAGCTTGGGACTAGGAGAGACCCAGTACTTC. The full variable domain, in which reference TRBV5-1 and TRBJ2-5 provide the parts outside the CDR3, is KAGVTQTPRYLIKTRGQQVTLSCSPISGHRSVSWYQQTPGQGLQFLFEYFSETQRNKGNFPGRFSGRQFSNSRSEMNVSTLELGDSALYLCASSLGLGETQYFGPGTRLLVL.